A single sample gave rise to the 9 T cell receptor beta chains below, sequenced in a study of shared clonotypes between healthy human individuals. CD45RO-negative, CCR7-selected cells formed the naive CD8 fraction, which excluded terminally differentiated effector memory CD45RA+ cells. Produced via immunoSEQ multiplex PCR; TCRdb's table is partial and in-frame only. The sample has 550,000 to 600,000 clones; roughly 98% are singletons. Input material: naive CD8+ T cells sorted from blood. These receptor sequences come from a man aged 25 to 40 in good health.

The chain has TRBV6-1 and TRBJ1-1; D is perhaps TRBD1 (5 bases). Trimming removed 8 bases from V and 5 bases from J, with 18 bases in between. The CDR3 runs 14 residues. Germline V gives CDR1 MNHNS, CDR2 SASEGT. The CDR3 nucleotides are TGTGCCAGCCTGGGGGTGATGACTTTGACTGAAGCTTTCTTT. It translates to CASLGVMTLTEAFF.

The V and J genes are TRBV7-9 and TRBJ2-3; the match to TRBD1 covers 7 bases. Germline V CDR1 and CDR2: SEHNR, FQNEAQ (reference sequence). This CDR3 region has 15 residues. Trimming at V came to 3 bases and at J to 3 bases, leaving 6 bases not matched to a gene. The CDR3 DNA reads as TGTGCCAGCAGCTTCATACAGGGGCTGACAGATACGCAGTATTTT. Translated: CASSFIQGLTDTQYF.

V usage is TRBV9 and J usage is TRBJ2-2; TRBD1 is a possible D gene (5 bases). CDR1 and CDR2 from the germline V gene are SGDLS and YYNGEE. V lost 0 bases and J lost 13, with 16 bases in between. The CDR3 extends over 14 amino acids. The CDR3 loop is CASSVADNIVGLFF. As DNA, the CDR3 is TGTGCCAGCAGCGTAGCGGACAACATAGTCGGGCTGTTTTTT.

The chain links TRBV5-1 to TRBJ2-1; 8 nucleotides agree with TRBD2. There are 13 residues in the CDR3. Trimming cost V 4 bases and J 8 bases; bases outside gene matches: 5. Per germline, CDR1 SGHRS and CDR2 YFSETQ. CDR3 amino acids: CASSHSGADEQFF. The CDR3 coding sequence is TGCGCCAGCAGCCATAGCGGGGCCGATGAGCAGTTCTTC.

The chain recombines TRBV7-9 with TRBJ2-5; TRBD2 matches at 7 bases. The CDR3 runs to 16 residues. Trimming cost V 4 bases and J 0 bases; bases outside gene matches: 8. Germline V lookup: CDR1 SEHNR, CDR2 FQNEAQ (reference sequence). This CDR3 reads CASSSASGTNQETQYF. Here the CDR3 DNA reads TGTGCCAGCAGCTCCGCCTCGGGGACTAACCAAGAGACCCAGTACTTC.

The CDR3 sequence is CASSIDRTSLEQYF. The DNA for the CDR3 is TGTGCCAGTAGTATAGATCGGACTAGCCTCGAGCAGTACTTC. The chain carries TRBV19 and TRBJ2-7, with TRBD2 identical over 8 bases. V trimming: 0 bases; J trimming: 6 bases; junction bases outside the gene matches: 4. Germline CDR1 LNHDA, CDR2 SQIVND (reference sequence). CDR3 length: 14 residues.

The chain links TRBV28 to TRBJ1-1; D gene unclear. CDR3 length: 15 residues. V lost 1 base to trimming and J lost 1 base, with 10 bases between them. The germline gives CDR1 MDHEN, CDR2 SYDVKM. Here the CDR3 reads CASSLYSSENTEAFF. The CDR3, as DNA: TGTGCCAGCAGTTTATACTCGTCAGAGAACACTGAAGCTTTCTTT.

This rearrangement joins TRBV28 to TRBJ2-7; D assignment may be TRBD1 or TRBD2 (9 bases each). This CDR3 has 14 amino acids. V gave up 7 bases and J gave up 6 bases, with 19 bases separating them. The V gene's germline CDR1 is MDHEN and CDR2 SYDVKM. The CDR3 DNA follows: TGTGCCAGCACTAGCGGGACAGGGTCAGGCGAGCAGTACTTC. This sequence encodes CASTSGTGSGEQYF.

This rearrangement joins TRBV7-9 to TRBJ1-3, with D unclear. The CDR3 is 17 amino acids. Trimming shortened V by 4 bases and J by 4 bases, and 20 bases separated the two germline ends. Germline values: CDR1 SEHNR, CDR2 FQNEAQ (reference sequence). CDR3 nucleotide sequence: TGTGCCAGCAGCTCCCCCCTTGGTGACGCTTCCGGAAACACCATATATTTT. As protein: CASSSPLGDASGNTIYF.